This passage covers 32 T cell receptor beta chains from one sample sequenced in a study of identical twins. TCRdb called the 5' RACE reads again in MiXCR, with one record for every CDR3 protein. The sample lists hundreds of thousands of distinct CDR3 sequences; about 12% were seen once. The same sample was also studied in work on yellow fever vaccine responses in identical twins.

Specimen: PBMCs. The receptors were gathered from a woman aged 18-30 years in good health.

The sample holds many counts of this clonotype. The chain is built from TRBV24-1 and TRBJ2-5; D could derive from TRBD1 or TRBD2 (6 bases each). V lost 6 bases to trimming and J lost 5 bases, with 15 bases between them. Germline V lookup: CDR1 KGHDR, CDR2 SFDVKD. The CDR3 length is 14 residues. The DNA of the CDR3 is TGTGCCACCAGTCAAAACAGGGACTCGGAGACCCAGTACTTC. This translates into CATSQNRDSETQYF.

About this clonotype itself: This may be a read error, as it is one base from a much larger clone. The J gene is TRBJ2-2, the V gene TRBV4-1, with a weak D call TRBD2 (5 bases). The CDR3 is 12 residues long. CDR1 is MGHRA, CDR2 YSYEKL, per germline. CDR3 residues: CASSQSPGELSF. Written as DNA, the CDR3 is TGCGCCAGCAGCCAATCACCCGGGGAGCTGTCTTTT.

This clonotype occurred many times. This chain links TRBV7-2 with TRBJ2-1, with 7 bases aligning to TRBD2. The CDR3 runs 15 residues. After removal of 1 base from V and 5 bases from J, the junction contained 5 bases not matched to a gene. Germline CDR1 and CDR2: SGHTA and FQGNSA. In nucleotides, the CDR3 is TGTGCCAGCAGCTTAGGGGGACTATCTAACAATGAGCAGTTCTTC. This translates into CASSLGGLSNNEQFF. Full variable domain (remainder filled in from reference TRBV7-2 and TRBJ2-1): GAGVSQSPSNKVTEKGKDVELRCDPISGHTALYWYRQSLGQGLEFLIYFQGNSAPDKSGLPSDRFSAERTGGSVSTLTIQRTQQEDSAVYLCASSLGGLSNNEQFFGPGTRLTVL.

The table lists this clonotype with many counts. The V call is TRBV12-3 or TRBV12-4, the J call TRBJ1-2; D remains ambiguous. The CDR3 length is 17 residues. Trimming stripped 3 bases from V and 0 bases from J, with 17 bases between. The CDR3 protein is CASSFSRLPAANYGYTF. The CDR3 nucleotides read TGTGCCAGCAGTTTCTCCAGGCTACCCGCCGCTAACTATGGCTACACCTTC.

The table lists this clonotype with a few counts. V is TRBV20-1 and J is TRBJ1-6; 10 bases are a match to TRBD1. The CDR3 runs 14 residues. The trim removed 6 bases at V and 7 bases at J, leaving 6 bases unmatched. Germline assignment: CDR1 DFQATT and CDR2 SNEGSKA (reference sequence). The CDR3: CSAKTGGANSPLHF. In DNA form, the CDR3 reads TGCAGTGCAAAGACAGGGGGCGCGAATTCACCCCTCCACTTT.

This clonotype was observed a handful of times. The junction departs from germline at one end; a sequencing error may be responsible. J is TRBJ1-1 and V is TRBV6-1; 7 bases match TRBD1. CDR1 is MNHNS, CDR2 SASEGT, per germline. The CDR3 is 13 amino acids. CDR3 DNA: TGTGCCAGCAGGTCGGGACAGAACGCTGAAGCTTTCTTT. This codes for CASRSGQNAEAFF.

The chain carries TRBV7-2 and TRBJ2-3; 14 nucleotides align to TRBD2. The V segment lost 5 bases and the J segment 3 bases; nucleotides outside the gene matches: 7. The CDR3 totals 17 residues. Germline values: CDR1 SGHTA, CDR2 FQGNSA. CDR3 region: CASSRLAGGRGTDTQYF. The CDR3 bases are TGTGCCAGCAGCAGACTAGCGGGGGGGCGCGGGACAGATACGCAGTATTTT. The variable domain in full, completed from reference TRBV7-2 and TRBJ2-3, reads GAGVSQSPSNKVTEKGKDVELRCDPISGHTALYWYRQSLGQGLEFLIYFQGNSAPDKSGLPSDRFSAERTGGSVSTLTIQRTQQEDSAVYLCASSRLAGGRGTDTQYFGPGTRLTVL.

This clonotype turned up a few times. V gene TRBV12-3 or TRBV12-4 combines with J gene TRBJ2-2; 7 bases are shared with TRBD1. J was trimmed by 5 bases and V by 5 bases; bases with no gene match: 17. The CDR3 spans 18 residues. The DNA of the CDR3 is TGTGCCAGCAGTACCACAGACAGGGTCCATTACTTAACCGGGGAGCTGTTTTTT. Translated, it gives CASSTTDRVHYLTGELFF.

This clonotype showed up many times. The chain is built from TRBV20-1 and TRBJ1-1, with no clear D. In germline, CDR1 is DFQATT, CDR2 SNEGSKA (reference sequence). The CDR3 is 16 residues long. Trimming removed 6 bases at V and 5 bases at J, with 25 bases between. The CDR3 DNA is TGCAGTGCCCACCCGGACCCCGTGGGATCGCGGACTGAAGCTTTCTTT. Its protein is CSAHPDPVGSRTEAFF.

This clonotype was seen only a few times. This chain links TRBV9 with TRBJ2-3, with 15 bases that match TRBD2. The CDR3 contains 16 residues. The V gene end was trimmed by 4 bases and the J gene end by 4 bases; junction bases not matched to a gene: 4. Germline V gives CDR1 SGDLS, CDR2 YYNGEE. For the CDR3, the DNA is TGTGCCAGCAGCCCCCGGACTAGCGGGGGGGCAGATACGCAGTATTTT. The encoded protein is CASSPRTSGGADTQYF.

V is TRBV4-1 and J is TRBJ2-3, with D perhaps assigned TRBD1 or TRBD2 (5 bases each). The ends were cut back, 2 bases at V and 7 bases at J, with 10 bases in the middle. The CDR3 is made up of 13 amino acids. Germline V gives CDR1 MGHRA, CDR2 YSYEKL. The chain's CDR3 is CASSQLWDHTQYF. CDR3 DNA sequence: TGCGCCAGCAGCCAACTCTGGGACCATACGCAGTATTTT.

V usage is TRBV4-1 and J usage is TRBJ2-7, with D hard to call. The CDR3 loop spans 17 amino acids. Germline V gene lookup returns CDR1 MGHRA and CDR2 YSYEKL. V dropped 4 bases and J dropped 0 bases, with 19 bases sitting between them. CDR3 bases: TGCGCCAGCAGCCCCGGGTTCGAACACTCTGTCTCCTACGAGCAGTACTTC. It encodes CASSPGFEHSVSYEQYF.

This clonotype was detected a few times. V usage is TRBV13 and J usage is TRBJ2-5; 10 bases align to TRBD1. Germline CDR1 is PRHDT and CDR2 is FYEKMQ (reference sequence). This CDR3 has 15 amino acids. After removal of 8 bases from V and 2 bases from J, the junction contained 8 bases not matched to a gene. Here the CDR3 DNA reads TGTGCCAGCCTTCTCCAGGGACAGGGGCAAGAGACCCAGTACTTC. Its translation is CASLLQGQGQETQYF.

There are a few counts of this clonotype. The CDR3 region has the DNA TGCAGTGCTCTTAGGACTAGCGGGGGGCTCGCGTACTTC. This translates into CSALRTSGGLAYF. The V gene is TRBV20-1, the J gene TRBJ2-5, with 14 bases identical to TRBD2. V shed 5 bases and J 13 bases; nucleotides not matched to a gene: 9. The CDR3 runs 13 residues. Germline CDR1 is DFQATT and CDR2 is SNEGSKA (reference sequence).

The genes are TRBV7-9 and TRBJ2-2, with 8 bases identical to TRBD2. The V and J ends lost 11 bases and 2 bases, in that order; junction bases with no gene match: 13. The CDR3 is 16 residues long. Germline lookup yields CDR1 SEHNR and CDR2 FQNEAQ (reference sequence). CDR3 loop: CAGSLAGRPNTGELFF. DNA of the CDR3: TGTGCCGGGTCCTTAGCGGGGAGGCCCAACACCGGGGAGCTGTTTTTT.

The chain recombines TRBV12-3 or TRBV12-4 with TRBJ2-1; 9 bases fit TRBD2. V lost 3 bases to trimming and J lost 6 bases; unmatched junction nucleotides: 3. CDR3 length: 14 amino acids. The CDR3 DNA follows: TGTGCCAGCAGTTTTGCGGGAGGGCCCAATGAGCAGTTCTTC. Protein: CASSFAGGPNEQFF.

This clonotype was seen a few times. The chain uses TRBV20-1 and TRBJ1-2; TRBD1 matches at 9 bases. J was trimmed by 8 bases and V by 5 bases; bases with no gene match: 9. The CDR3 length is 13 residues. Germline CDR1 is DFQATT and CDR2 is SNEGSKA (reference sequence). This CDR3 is CSAEDRGFSGYTF. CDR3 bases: TGCAGTGCTGAAGACAGGGGGTTCTCGGGCTACACCTTC.

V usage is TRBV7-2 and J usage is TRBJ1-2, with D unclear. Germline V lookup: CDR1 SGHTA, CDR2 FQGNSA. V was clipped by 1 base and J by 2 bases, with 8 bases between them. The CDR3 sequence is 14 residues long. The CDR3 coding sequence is TGTGCCAGCAGCTTAGGGGCCCAAAACTATGGCTACACCTTC. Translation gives CASSLGAQNYGYTF.

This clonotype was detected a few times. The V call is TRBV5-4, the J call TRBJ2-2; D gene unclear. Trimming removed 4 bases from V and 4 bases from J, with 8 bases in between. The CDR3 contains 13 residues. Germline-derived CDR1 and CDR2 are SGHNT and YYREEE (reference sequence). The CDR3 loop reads CASSHLSTGELFF. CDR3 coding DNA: TGTGCCAGCAGCCATCTAAGCACCGGGGAGCTGTTTTTT.

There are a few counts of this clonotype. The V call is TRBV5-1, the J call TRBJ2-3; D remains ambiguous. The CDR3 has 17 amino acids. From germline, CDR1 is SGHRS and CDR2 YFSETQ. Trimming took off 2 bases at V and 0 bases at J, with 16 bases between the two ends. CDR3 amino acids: CASSFEFRTTSTDTQYF. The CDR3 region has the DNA TGCGCCAGCAGCTTTGAATTCAGGACCACAAGCACAGATACGCAGTATTTT.

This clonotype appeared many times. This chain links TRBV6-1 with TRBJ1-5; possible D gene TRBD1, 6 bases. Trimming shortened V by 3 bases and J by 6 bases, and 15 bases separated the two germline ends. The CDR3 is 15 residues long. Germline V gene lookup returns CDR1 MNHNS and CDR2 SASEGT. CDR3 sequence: CASSDGTGGRQPQHF. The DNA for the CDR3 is TGTGCCAGCAGTGATGGGACCGGGGGCCGTCAGCCCCAGCATTTT.

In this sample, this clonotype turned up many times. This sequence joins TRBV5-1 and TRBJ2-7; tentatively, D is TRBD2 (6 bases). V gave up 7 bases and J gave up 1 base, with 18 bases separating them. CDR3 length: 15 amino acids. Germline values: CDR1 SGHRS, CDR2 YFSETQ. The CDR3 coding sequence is TGCGCCAGCCCCTGTCGAGCGGGCGGGTCCTACGAGCAGTACGTC. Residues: CASPCRAGGSYEQYV.

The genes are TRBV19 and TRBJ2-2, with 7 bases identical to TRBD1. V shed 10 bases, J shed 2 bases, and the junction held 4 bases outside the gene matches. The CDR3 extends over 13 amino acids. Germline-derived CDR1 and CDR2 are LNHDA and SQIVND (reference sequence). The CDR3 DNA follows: TGTGCCATCCGACAGGGAAACACCGGGGAGCTGTTTTTT. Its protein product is CAIRQGNTGELFF. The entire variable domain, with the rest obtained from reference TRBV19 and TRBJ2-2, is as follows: DGGITQSPKYLFRKEGQNVTLSCEQNLNHDAMYWYRQDPGQGLRLIYYSQIVNDFQKGDIAEGYSVSREKKESFPLTVTSAQKNPTAFYLCAIRQGNTGELFFGEGSRLTVL.

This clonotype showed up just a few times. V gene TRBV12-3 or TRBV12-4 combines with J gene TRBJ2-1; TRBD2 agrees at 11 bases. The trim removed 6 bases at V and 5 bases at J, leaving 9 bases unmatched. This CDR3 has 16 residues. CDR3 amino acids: CASSPGTSGNNNEQFF. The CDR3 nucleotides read TGTGCCAGCAGCCCCGGGACTAGCGGTAATAACAATGAGCAGTTCTTC.

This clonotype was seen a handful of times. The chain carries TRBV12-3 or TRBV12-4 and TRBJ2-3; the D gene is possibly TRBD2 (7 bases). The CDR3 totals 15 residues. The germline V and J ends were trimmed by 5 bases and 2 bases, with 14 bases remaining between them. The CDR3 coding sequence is TGTGCCAGCAGTAGGGGGGGCGACCTCACAGATACGCAGTATTTT. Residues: CASSRGGDLTDTQYF.

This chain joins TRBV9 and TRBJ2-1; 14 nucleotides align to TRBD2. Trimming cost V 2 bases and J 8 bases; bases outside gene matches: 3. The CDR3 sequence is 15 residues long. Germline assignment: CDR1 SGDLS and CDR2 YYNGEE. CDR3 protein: CASSVTSGRVDEQFF. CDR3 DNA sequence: TGTGCCAGCAGCGTGACTAGCGGGAGGGTGGATGAGCAGTTCTTC. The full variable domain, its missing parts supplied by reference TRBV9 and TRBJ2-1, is DSGVTQTPKHLITATGQRVTLRCSPRSGDLSVYWYQQSLDQGLQFLIQYYNGEERAKGNILERFSAQQFPDLHSELNLSSLELGDSALYFCASSVTSGRVDEQFFGPGTRLTVL.

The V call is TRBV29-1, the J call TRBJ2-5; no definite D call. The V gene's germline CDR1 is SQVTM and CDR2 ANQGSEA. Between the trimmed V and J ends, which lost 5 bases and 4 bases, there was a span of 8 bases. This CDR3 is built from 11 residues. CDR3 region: CSVLWGETQYF. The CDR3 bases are TGCAGCGTTTTGTGGGGAGAGACCCAGTACTTC.

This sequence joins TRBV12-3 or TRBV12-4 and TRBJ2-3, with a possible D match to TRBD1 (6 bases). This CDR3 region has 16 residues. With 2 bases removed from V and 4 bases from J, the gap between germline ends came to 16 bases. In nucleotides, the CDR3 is TGTGCCAGCAGTTTATCGAGCGACAGGCGCTCAGATACGCAGTATTTT. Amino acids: CASSLSSDRRSDTQYF.

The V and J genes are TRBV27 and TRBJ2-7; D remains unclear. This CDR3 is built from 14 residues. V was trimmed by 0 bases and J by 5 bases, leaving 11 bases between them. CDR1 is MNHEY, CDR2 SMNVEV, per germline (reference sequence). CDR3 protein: CASSLSAGSHEQYF. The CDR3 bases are TGTGCCAGCAGTTTATCGGCAGGTAGCCACGAGCAGTACTTC.

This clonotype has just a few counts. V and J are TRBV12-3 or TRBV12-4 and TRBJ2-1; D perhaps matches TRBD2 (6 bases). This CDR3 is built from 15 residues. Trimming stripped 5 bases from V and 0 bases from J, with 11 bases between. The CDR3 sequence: CASSALGSSYNEQFF. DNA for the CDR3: TGTGCCAGCAGTGCGCTCGGGAGCTCCTACAATGAGCAGTTCTTC.

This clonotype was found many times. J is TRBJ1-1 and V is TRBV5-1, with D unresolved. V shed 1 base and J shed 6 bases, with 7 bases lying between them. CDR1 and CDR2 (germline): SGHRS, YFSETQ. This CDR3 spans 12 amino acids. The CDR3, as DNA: TGCGCCAGCAGCTTGCGGTGGCCTGAAGCTTTCTTT. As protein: CASSLRWPEAFF.

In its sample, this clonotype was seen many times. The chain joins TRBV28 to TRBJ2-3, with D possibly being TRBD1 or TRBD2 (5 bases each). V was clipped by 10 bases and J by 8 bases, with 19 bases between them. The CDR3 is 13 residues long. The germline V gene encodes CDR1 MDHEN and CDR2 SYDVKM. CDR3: CATGTPGALTQYF. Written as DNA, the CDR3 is TGTGCCACCGGGACCCCCGGGGCTCTTACGCAGTATTTT.